This TCR beta chain is drawn from a study of PD-L1 blockade in urothelial cancer. Study summary: Men with urothelial cancer arising in the bladder made up about 85% of the roughly 29 patients.

TCRdb's copy holds only in-frame clones and misses some; the assay was immunoSEQ multiplex PCR. Here the sample spans about 120,000 clones, roughly 82% being singletons. The time point was: peripheral blood 6 weeks after treatment start. This CDR3 region has 14 residues. Deletions cut 5 bases from V and 7 bases from J, with 17 bases between. Germline V lookup: CDR1 SGHVS, CDR2 FNYEAQ. V is TRBV7-6 and J is TRBJ1-2; weak D call: TRBD1 (6 bases). The sequencing here drew on PBMCs, taken around atezolizumab (anti-PD-L1) treatment. The source is a man aged 50-59 years with urothelial cancer. The CDR3 region is CASSLGEGVRGYTF. CDR3 bases: TGTGCCAGCAGCCTGGGGGAGGGGGTGCGTGGCTACACCTTC.